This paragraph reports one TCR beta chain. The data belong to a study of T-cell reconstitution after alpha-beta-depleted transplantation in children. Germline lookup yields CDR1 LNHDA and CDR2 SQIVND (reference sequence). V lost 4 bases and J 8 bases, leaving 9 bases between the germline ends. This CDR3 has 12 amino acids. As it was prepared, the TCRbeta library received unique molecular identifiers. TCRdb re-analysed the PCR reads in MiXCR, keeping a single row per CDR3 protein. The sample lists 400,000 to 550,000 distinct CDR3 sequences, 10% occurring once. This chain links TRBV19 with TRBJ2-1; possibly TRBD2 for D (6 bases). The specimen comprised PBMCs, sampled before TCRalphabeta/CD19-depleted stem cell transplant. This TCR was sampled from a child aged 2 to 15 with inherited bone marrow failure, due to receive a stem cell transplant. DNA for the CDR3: TGTGCCAGTAGTAGCGGGATCTATGAGCAGTTCTTC. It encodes CASSSGIYEQFF.